This T cell receptor beta chain derives from a study of Ad26.COV2.S vaccination and SARS-CoV-2 variants. Background on the study: Doses of Ad26.COV2.S were injected into muscle once or twice, 56 days apart. Findings of the study overall: It was reported that spike-specific CD8+ and CD4+ T cell responses were substantially broad after vaccination.

V shed 1 base and J 3 bases; nucleotides not matched to a gene: 4. This CDR3 region has 16 residues. Germline CDR1 MGHRA, CDR2 YSYEKL. Clones were read by immunoSEQ multiplex PCR, and TCRdb kept only the in-frame ones, dropping some. The sample has about 350,000 clones; 65% to 90% are singletons. As for this clone: Its antigen is undetermined.

Specified treatment: approximately 18 received Ad26.COV2.S at low or high dose, single or two shots; a few received placebo; per-sample allocation not given. Specimen acquisition occurred on day 63 following the initial vaccine or placebo injection. Sequenced here: peripheral blood, sampled in a trial of Ad26.COV2.S vaccine versus placebo. This clonotype was obtained from a person aged 18-60 years who received the Ad26.COV2.S COVID-19 vaccine or a placebo. V and J are TRBV4-1 and TRBJ2-7; 12 bases align to TRBD2. The chain's CDR3 is CASSQGLTSGSYEQYF. The CDR3 bases are TGCGCCAGCAGCCAAGGCCTGACTAGCGGGAGCTACGAGCAGTACTTC.